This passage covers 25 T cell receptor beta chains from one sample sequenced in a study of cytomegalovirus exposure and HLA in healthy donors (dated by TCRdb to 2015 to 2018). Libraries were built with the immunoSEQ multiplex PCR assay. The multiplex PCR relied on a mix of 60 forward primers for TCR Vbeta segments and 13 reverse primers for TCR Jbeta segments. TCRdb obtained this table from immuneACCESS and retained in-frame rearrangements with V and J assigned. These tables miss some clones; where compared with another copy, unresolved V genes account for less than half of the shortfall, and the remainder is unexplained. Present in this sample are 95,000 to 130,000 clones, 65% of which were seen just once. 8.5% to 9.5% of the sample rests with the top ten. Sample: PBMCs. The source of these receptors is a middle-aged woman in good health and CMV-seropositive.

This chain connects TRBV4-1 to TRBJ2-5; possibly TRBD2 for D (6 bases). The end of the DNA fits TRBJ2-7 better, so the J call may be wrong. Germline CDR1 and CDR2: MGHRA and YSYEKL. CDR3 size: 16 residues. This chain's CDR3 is CASSQAGDGSTHEQYF. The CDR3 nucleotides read TGCGCCAGCAGCCAAGCAGGAGACGGGAGTACCCACGAGCAGTACTTC.

The CDR3 coding sequence is TGTGCCAGCAGGCTTTCGGGACAGATGAACACTGAAGCTTTCTTT. This gives the protein CASRLSGQMNTEAFF. The rearrangement links TRBV6-5 to TRBJ1-1; 7 bases align to TRBD1. Losses at the gene ends were 6 bases for V and 0 bases for J; bases not matched to a gene: 7. The CDR3 is made up of 15 amino acids. Germline CDR1 is MNHEY and CDR2 is SVGAGI.

In DNA form, the CDR3 reads TGTGCCTCCACGGCTCACAGCTCCTACAATGAGCAGTTCTTC. Translating it yields CASTAHSSYNEQFF. The chain uses TRBV28 and TRBJ2-1; the D is unclear. This CDR3 is built from 14 residues. Looked up from germline, CDR1 is MDHEN and CDR2 is SYDVKM. The ends were cut back, 11 bases at V and 0 bases at J, with 14 bases in the middle.

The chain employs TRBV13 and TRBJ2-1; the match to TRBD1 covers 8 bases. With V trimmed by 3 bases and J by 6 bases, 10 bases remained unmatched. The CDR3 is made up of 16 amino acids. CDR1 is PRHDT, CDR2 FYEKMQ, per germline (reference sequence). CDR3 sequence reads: CASSLLGQDHGNEQFF. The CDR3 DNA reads TGTGCCAGCAGCTTGTTGGGACAGGACCACGGCAATGAGCAGTTCTTC.

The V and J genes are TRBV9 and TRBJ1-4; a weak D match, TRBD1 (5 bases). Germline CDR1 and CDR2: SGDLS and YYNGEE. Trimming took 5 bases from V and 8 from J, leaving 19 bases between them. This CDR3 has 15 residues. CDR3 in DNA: TGTGCCAGCAGTTCTCCCGGGAGGGAGGGGGAAAAACTGTTTTTT. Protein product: CASSSPGREGEKLFF.

CDR3 sequence: CASSESPEYNEQFF. The CDR3 region has the DNA TGTGCCAGCAGTGAATCCCCGGAGTACAATGAGCAGTTCTTC. V is TRBV25-1 and J is TRBJ2-1; D remains ambiguous. Trimming removed 1 base at V and 4 bases at J, with 8 bases between. The CDR3 runs 14 residues. Germline CDR1 reads MGHDK; CDR2 reads SYGVNS.

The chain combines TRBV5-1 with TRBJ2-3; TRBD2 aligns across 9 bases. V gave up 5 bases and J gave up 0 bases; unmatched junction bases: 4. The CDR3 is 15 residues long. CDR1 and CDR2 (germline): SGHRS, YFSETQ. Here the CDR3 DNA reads TGCGCCAGCAGACTTACTAGCGGGAGCACAGATACGCAGTATTTT. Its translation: CASRLTSGSTDTQYF.

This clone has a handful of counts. The CDR3 DNA reads TGTGCCGCCGGACAGGGGGCCGAACAGCCCCAGCATTTT. Protein sequence: CAAGQGAEQPQHF. The chain employs TRBV30 and TRBJ1-5; 11 nucleotides agree with TRBD1. The CDR3 is 13 amino acids. The germline CDR1 and CDR2 sequences are GTSNPN and SVGIG (reference sequence). V was clipped by 8 bases and J by 7 bases; unmatched bases: 7.

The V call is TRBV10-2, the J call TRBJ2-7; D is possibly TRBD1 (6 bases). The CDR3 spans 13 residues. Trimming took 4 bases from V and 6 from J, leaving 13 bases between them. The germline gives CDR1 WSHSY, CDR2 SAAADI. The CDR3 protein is CASSGTVLGEQYF. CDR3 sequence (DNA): TGCGCCAGCAGTGGGACAGTTCTGGGCGAGCAGTACTTC.

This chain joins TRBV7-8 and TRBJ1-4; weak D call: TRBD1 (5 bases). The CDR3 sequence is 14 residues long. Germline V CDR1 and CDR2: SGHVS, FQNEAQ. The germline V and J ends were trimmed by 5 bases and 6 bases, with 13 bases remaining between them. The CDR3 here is CASSKGRGDEKLFF. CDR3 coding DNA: TGTGCCAGCAGCAAAGGGAGGGGCGATGAAAAACTGTTTTTT.

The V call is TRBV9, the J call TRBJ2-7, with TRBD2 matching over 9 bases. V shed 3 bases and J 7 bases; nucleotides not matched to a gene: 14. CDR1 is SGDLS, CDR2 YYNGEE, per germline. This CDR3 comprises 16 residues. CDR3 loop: CASSEAGTSPLEEQYF. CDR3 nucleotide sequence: TGTGCCAGCAGCGAAGCCGGGACTAGCCCCCTGGAGGAGCAGTACTTC. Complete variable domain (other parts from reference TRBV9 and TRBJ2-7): DSGVTQTPKHLITATGQRVTLRCSPRSGDLSVYWYQQSLDQGLQFLIQYYNGEERAKGNILERFSAQQFPDLHSELNLSSLELGDSALYFCASSEAGTSPLEEQYFGPGTRLTVT.

Here the CDR3 reads CASSPSFTSGRAYEQFF. Written as DNA, the CDR3 is TGTGCCAGCAGCCCTTCTTTTACTAGCGGGAGGGCCTATGAGCAGTTCTTC. This sequence joins TRBV4-2 and TRBJ2-1, with TRBD2 matching over 13 bases. The CDR3 has 17 residues. J lost 8 bases, V lost 4 bases, and 11 bases had no gene match. Per the germline V gene, CDR1 is LGHNA and CDR2 is YNFKEQ.

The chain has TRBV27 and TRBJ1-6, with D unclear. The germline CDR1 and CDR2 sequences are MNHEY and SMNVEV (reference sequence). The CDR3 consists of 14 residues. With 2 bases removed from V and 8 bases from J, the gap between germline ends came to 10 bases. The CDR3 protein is CASSLGGSDSPLHF. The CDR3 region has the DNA TGTGCCAGCAGTTTAGGCGGGAGTGATTCACCCCTCCACTTT.

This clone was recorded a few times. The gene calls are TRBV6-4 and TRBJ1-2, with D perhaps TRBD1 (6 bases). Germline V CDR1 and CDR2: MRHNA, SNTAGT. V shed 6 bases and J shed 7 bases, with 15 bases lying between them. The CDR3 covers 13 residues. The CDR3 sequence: CASSLTGIGGYTF. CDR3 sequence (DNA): TGTGCCAGCAGCCTTACAGGGATTGGTGGCTACACCTTC.

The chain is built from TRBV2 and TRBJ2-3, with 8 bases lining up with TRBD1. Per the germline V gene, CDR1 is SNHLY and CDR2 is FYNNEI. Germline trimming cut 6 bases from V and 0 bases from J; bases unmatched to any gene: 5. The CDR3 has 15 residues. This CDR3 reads CASREGQESTDTQYF. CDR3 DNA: TGTGCCAGCAGAGAGGGACAGGAAAGCACAGATACGCAGTATTTT. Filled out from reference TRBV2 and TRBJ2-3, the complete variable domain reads EPEVTQTPSHQVTQMGQEVILRCVPISNHLYFYWYRQILGQKVEFLVSFYNNEISEKSEIFDDQFSVERPDGSNFTLKIRSTKLEDSAMYFCASREGQESTDTQYFGPGTRLTVL.

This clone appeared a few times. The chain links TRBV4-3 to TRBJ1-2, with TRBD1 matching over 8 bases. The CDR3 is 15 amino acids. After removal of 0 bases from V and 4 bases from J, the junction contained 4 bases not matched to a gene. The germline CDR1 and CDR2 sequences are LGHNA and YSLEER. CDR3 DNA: TGCGCCAGCAGCCAAGATACAGGGGGATCCTATGGCTACACCTTC. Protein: CASSQDTGGSYGYTF.

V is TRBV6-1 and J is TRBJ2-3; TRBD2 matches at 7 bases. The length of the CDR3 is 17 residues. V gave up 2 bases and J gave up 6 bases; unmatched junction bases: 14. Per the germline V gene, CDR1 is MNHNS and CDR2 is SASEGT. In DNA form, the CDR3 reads TGTGCCAGCAGTGAACCGAGGGACTACCTCCAGGTCGATACGCAGTATTTT. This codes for CASSEPRDYLQVDTQYF.

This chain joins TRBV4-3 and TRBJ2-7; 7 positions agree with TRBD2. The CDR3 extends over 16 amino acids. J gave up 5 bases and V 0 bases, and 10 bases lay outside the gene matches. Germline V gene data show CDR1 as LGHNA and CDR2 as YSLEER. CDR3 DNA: TGCGCCAGCAGCCAAGATTGGGTACGGGGGGTCAACGAGCAGTACTTC. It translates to CASSQDWVRGVNEQYF.

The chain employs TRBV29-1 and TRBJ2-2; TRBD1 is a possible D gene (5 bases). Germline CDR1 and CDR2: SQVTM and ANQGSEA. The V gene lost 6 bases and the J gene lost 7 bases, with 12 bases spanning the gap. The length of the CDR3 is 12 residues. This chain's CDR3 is CSVFRVGGELFF. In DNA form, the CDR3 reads TGCAGCGTCTTCAGGGTTGGCGGGGAGCTGTTTTTT.

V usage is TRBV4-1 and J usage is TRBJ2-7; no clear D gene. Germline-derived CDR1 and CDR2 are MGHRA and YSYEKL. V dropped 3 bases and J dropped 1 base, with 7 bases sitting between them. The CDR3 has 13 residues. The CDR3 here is CASSHPGSYEQYF. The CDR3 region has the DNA TGCGCCAGCAGCCACCCAGGATCCTACGAGCAGTACTTC.

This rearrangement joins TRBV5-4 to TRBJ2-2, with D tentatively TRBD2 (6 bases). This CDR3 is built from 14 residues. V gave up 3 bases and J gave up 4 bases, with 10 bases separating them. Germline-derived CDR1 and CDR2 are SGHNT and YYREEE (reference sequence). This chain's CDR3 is CASSSPGSTGELFF. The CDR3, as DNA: TGTGCCAGCAGCTCCCCCGGGAGCACCGGGGAGCTGTTTTTT.

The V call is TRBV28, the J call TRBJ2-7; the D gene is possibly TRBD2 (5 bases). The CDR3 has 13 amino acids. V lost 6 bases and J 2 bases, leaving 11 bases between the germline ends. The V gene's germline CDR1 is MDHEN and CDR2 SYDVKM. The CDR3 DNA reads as TGTGCCAGCAGCCGGAGCGGCCCCTACGAGCAGTACTTC. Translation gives CASSRSGPYEQYF.

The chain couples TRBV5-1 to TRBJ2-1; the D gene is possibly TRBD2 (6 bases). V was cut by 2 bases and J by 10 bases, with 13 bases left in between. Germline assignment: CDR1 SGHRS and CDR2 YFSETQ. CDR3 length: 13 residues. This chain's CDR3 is CASSFEELAEQFF. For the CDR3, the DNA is TGCGCCAGCAGCTTCGAAGAACTAGCCGAGCAGTTCTTC.

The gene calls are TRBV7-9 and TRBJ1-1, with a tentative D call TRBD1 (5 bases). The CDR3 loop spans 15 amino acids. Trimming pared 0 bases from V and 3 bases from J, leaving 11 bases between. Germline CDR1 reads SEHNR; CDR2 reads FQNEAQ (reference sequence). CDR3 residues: CASSLAQGKDTEAFF. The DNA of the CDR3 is TGTGCCAGCAGCTTAGCGCAGGGCAAGGACACTGAAGCTTTCTTT.

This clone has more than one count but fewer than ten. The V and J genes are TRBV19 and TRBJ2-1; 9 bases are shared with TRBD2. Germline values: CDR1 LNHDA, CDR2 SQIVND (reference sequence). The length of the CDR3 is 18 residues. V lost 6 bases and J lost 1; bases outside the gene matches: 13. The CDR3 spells CASRGGLAGFVSYNEQFF. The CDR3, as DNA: TGTGCCAGTAGGGGTGGTCTAGCGGGATTCGTTTCCTACAATGAGCAGTTCTTC.